The source of this T cell receptor (beta chain) is a study of T cell responses to AZD1222 COVID-19 vaccine (dated by TCRdb to about 2021). In terms of the full investigation: AZD1222 recipients whose second dose came at about 4 weeks and those whose second dose came at about 12 weeks were combined into one group, since spike-specific TCR depth and breadth did not differ between the two schedules. A total of 230 to 250 trial participants underwent TCR sequencing, of whom about 200 had received two doses of AZD1222 and roughly 26 had received two doses of the MenACWY control vaccine. Enrollment into the trials was organized by age into subgroups of 18-55, 56-69 and 70-plus years, and those subgroups contained roughly 150, 30 and 60 TCR-sequenced participants, respectively. What the work shows at the level of the full study, not this receptor alone: Vaccine-associated CD4 TCRs spanned the whole spike protein, with dominant responses in regions 160-218 and 743-854. Participants were mostly white British, with more females than males. The authors suggested clonal diversity may have been underestimated. Nearly half of unique spike-specific TCRs reportedly recognized epitopes outside regions mutated in the B.1.351 and B.1.1.7 variants. Conclusions about previously exposed vaccinees are limited because only six or seven AZD1222 recipients were SARS-CoV-2 seropositive at baseline. In the small 56-69-year group, the increase in depth fell short of significance, most likely because of low power. No day 14 peak-response samples were available, so repertoires were characterized only after the peak T cell response. A significant rise in spike-specific TCR breadth and depth was observed after two AZD1222 doses relative to day 0 and relative to MenACWY recipients.

Notes on this clone: This receptor's antigen is unknown. The record has no base qualities; no much larger clone is one base away.

Explained via the paper, the time point label denotes: baseline before first vaccination. Vaccinee samples were obtained from the UK trials COV001 and COV002, which included a single-blind randomized controlled phase 2/3 trial of AZD1222 (ChAdOx1 nCoV-19) in healthy adults. For TCRbeta chain sequencing, PBMC samples were collected from trial participants at day 0 and at day 28 after the second dose. The CDR3 regions of human TCRbeta chains were subjected to immunosequencing. Turning to the authors' computational methods: Repertoire TCRs were checked for matches against a reference library of SARS-CoV-2-specific TCRs that had been generated using the MIRA antigen-specificity platform. Breadth meant the fraction of unique TCRs that were SARS-CoV-2-associated, whereas depth meant the fraction of total T cells that were SARS-CoV-2-associated. Using the MIRA data, each spike-specific TCR was assigned both to the spike region to which the TCR was reactive and to a CD4 or CD8 class. Log10-transformed breadth and depth values were compared by one-way ANOVA with Sidak's multiple comparisons tests. TCRdb carries this immuneACCESS record with in-frame sequences only. Its versions omit some clonotypes, under half of them owing to an unresolved V gene in the studies checked, with the rest unexplained. The DNA was the basis for D and trimming; V, J and clone size are from that table. This sample gives around 100,000 clones in total; less than 95% of them show up just once. 4% to 5.5% of the sample lies in the top ten.

Per the germline V gene, KGHSH is the CDR1 and LQKENI is the CDR2. The junction shows trimming of 5 bases on V and 2 bases on J, plus 12 bases between the germline ends. Spanning cysteine to phenylalanine, the CDR3 consists of 14 amino acids. Left in the record is the CDR3 DNA by itself, 42 bases read in frame from the first base. Rearrangement joined TRBV18 to TRBJ2-5; the D gene cannot be named for sure. This clonotype originated in an adult in good health. Sequencing used peripheral blood, obtained on day 0 of AZD1222 vaccination. The DNA is as follows: TGTGCCAGCTCAACTGAGTCTCCACAAGAGACCCAGTACTTC. Its protein reads: CASSTESPQETQYF.